A single sample is the source of the 30 T cell receptor beta chains below, sequenced in a study of blood T cell repertoires in COVID-19 (dated by TCRdb to the early 2020s). The library was prepared using the immunoSEQ multiplex PCR assay. TCRdb took over this immuneACCESS table, retaining in-frame rearrangements with V and J assigned. Such tables are incomplete; in checked studies, under half of the missing clones stem from an unresolved V gene, and the remainder is unexplained. The sample table shows more than 200,000 clones, and less than 90% are seen once. Of the sample, approximately 2% falls within the top ten clones. What was sequenced was peripheral blood. The origin of the receptors is a man aged 25 to 45 with active or convalescent COVID-19.

The rearrangement joins TRBV29-1 to TRBJ2-3, with 10 nucleotides matching TRBD2. From germline, CDR1 is SQVTM and CDR2 ANQGSEA. The CDR3 covers 18 residues. The V gene end was trimmed by 6 bases and the J gene end by 0 bases; junction bases not matched to a gene: 15. CDR3 bases: TGCAGCGTAAGAATAATCATCAGGACTAGCGGCAGCACAGATACGCAGTATTTT. This gives the protein CSVRIIIRTSGSTDTQYF.

The V gene is TRBV5-4, the J gene TRBJ2-1; TRBD2 matches 9 bases. CDR3 length: 19 residues. J gave up 7 bases and V 1 base, and 18 bases lay outside the gene matches. CDR1 is SGHNT and CDR2 is YYREEE in the germline V gene (reference sequence). CDR3 sequence (DNA): TGTGCCAGCAGCTTGACCGGGACTAGCTCAGAGGGGCAAACGAATGAGCAGTTCTTC. Amino acid sequence: CASSLTGTSSEGQTNEQFF.

J is TRBJ2-3 and V is TRBV7-3; D possibly corresponds to TRBD1 (6 bases). The V end lost 1 base, the J end lost 8 bases, and 19 bases lay between the germline ends. This CDR3 comprises 16 residues. Germline V gene lookup returns CDR1 SGHTA and CDR2 FQGTGA. The CDR3 nucleotides read TGTGCCAGCAGCTTAAGTCCGCAGGGGATAGGAGGTACGCAGTATTTT. Protein: CASSLSPQGIGGTQYF.

This clone was seen a few times. The chain links TRBV7-8 to TRBJ1-1, with unresolved D. Germline V gives CDR1 SGHVS, CDR2 FQNEAQ. Trimming took 6 bases from V and 0 from J, leaving 17 bases between them. The length of the CDR3 is 16 residues. CDR3 sequence: CASRLAGSHVNTEAFF. In DNA form, the CDR3 reads TGTGCCAGCAGACTGGCGGGCAGCCATGTGAACACTGAAGCTTTCTTT.

This clone was counted between two and nine times. This sequence joins TRBV6-1 and TRBJ1-4; a possible D gene is TRBD1 (6 bases). Germline loops: CDR1 MNHNS, CDR2 SASEGT. Deletions cut 2 bases from V and 8 bases from J, with 12 bases between. The CDR3 is made up of 14 amino acids. CDR3 protein: CASSETGIREKLFF. The CDR3 region has the DNA TGTGCCAGCAGTGAAACAGGGATCAGAGAAAAACTGTTTTTT.

The chain is built from TRBV6-6 and TRBJ2-1, with 7 bases matching TRBD1. V dropped 0 bases and J dropped 10; count of bases not matched to a gene: 6. The CDR3 contains 14 residues. The germline CDR1 and CDR2 sequences are MNHNY and SVGAGI (reference sequence). The CDR3, as DNA: TGTGCCAGCAGTTACTCGACAGGGACCCCGGAGCAGTTCTTC. Protein product: CASSYSTGTPEQFF.

The V gene is TRBV7-6, the J gene TRBJ2-3, with TRBD1 as a possible D gene (5 bases). CDR3 length: 15 residues. Per the germline V gene, CDR1 is SGHVS and CDR2 is FNYEAQ. Trimming pared 5 bases from V and 2 bases from J, leaving 14 bases between. The CDR3 reads CASSKTQGNTDTQYF. In nucleotides, the CDR3 is TGTGCCAGCAGCAAGACCCAGGGAAACACAGATACGCAGTATTTT.

The V call is TRBV5-6, the J call TRBJ1-3, with no clear D. This CDR3 region has 14 residues. Germline loops: CDR1 SGHDT, CDR2 YYEEEE. The V end was cut by 0 bases, the J end by 4 bases, with 8 bases between. The CDR3 sequence: CASSLAGSGNTIYF. The CDR3 DNA reads TGTGCCAGCAGCTTGGCGGGATCCGGAAACACCATATATTTT.

This chain uses TRBV6-1 with TRBJ2-3, with TRBD1 matching 7 bases. This CDR3 is built from 17 residues. With V trimmed by 3 bases and J by 6 bases, 15 bases remained unmatched. The germline V gene encodes CDR1 MNHNS and CDR2 SASEGT. CDR3 loop: CASSESRTGFVLDTQYF. CDR3 coding DNA: TGTGCCAGCAGTGAGAGCAGGACAGGTTTCGTCTTGGATACGCAGTATTTT.

This rearrangement joins TRBV24-1 to TRBJ2-2; no definite D call. CDR1 is KGHDR, CDR2 SFDVKD, per germline. Trimming took 0 bases from V and 4 from J, leaving 8 bases between them. The CDR3 covers 15 residues. The CDR3 DNA reads TGTGCCACCAGTGATTTGCAAGATAGCACCGGGGAGCTGTTTTTT. Encoded protein: CATSDLQDSTGELFF.

This clone has a handful of counts. V gene TRBV19 combines with J gene TRBJ1-4; 9 bases are shared with TRBD1. Germline V CDR1 and CDR2: LNHDA, SQIVND (reference sequence). The V segment lost 4 bases and the J segment 6 bases; nucleotides outside the gene matches: 9. The CDR3 runs 16 residues. CDR3 nucleotide sequence: TGTGCCAGTAGTAACACATTGGGACAGGGTTATGAAAAACTGTTTTTT. The encoded protein is CASSNTLGQGYEKLFF.

This sequence joins TRBV7-6 and TRBJ2-7; 10 positions agree with TRBD2. Trimming removed 1 base from V and 5 bases from J; junction bases left unmatched: 2. The CDR3 covers 14 residues. Germline-derived CDR1 and CDR2 are SGHVS and FNYEAQ. The CDR3 DNA reads TGTGCCAGCAGCTTAGTCCTAGCGGGGGACGAGCAGTACTTC. Its translation is CASSLVLAGDEQYF.

The CDR3 nucleotides read TGTGCCAGCAGTCAGGGATACACCATATATTTT. Its protein is CASSQGYTIYF. The chain links TRBV9 to TRBJ1-3, with D perhaps TRBD1 (5 bases). Looked up from germline, CDR1 is SGDLS and CDR2 is YYNGEE. This CDR3 has 11 amino acids. The V and J ends lost 5 bases and 8 bases respectively, with 8 bases between them.

V is TRBV27 and J is TRBJ1-1; D is unclear. Germline CDR1 is MNHEY and CDR2 is SMNVEV (reference sequence). The V end was cut by 7 bases, the J end by 1 base, with 13 bases between. The CDR3 has 14 residues. The CDR3 coding sequence is TGTGCCAGCAAGCGTATTCCGAAGAACACTGAAGCTTTCTTT. The encoded protein is CASKRIPKNTEAFF.

This rearrangement joins TRBV28 to TRBJ1-2; 7 nucleotides align to TRBD1. This CDR3 region has 14 residues. The V gene end was trimmed by 4 bases and the J gene end by 7 bases; junction bases not matched to a gene: 9. Germline CDR1 reads MDHEN; CDR2 reads SYDVKM. The CDR3 loop reads CASSSQDRPSGYTF. CDR3 nucleotides: TGTGCCAGCAGTTCCCAGGACAGGCCAAGTGGCTACACCTTC.

V and J are TRBV7-2 and TRBJ2-7; 7 bases agree with TRBD2. The V segment lost 1 base and the J segment 3 bases; nucleotides outside the gene matches: 15. Germline V lookup: CDR1 SGHTA, CDR2 FQGNSA. The CDR3 consists of 18 residues. The CDR3 DNA follows: TGTGCCAGCAGCTTAGTGTTCCGGATGGGGGGGAACAGCTACGAGCAGTACTTC. This sequence encodes CASSLVFRMGGNSYEQYF.

This clone came up once. The V gene is TRBV18, the J gene TRBJ1-1; 8 positions agree with TRBD1. There are 14 residues in the CDR3. The junction had 8 bases not matched to a gene; V was cut back by 7 bases and J by 4 bases. Germline assignment: CDR1 KGHSH and CDR2 LQKENI. DNA of the CDR3: TGTGCCAGCTTTCAGGGGGCTGGGGGCACTGAAGCTTTCTTT. Protein: CASFQGAGGTEAFF.

The chain recombines TRBV6-5 with TRBJ1-4, with D tentatively TRBD1 (5 bases). The CDR3 contains 16 residues. Trimming stripped 2 bases from V and 5 bases from J, with 15 bases between. Germline V CDR1 and CDR2: MNHEY, SVGAGI. This CDR3 reads CASSYDIADRNEKLFF. DNA for the CDR3: TGTGCCAGCAGTTACGATATAGCCGACAGAAATGAAAAACTGTTTTTT.

The rearrangement uses TRBV6-5 and TRBJ1-2, with 7 bases fitting TRBD1. Germline values: CDR1 MNHEY, CDR2 SVGAGI. The junction had 8 bases not matched to a gene; V was cut back by 2 bases and J by 5 bases. This CDR3 region has 15 residues. CDR3 amino acids: CASSYGGGAGYGYTF. The CDR3 nucleotides are TGTGCCAGCAGTTACGGAGGGGGCGCGGGTTATGGCTACACCTTC.

This chain uses TRBV27 with TRBJ1-1, with D perhaps matching TRBD1 (5 bases). Germline assignment: CDR1 MNHEY and CDR2 SMNVEV (reference sequence). Trimming left V 2 bases short and J 6 bases short, with 19 bases between. The CDR3 runs to 16 residues. CDR3 region: CASSLTFRDLGSEAFF. CDR3 bases: TGTGCCAGCAGTTTAACCTTCAGGGATCTAGGCTCTGAAGCTTTCTTT.

The rearrangement uses TRBV4-1 and TRBJ1-1; 7 nucleotides align to TRBD1. The CDR3 sequence is 15 residues long. Germline V lookup: CDR1 MGHRA, CDR2 YSYEKL. With V trimmed by 1 base and J by 4 bases, 6 bases remained unmatched. CDR3 sequence: CASSQVETGVTEAFF. CDR3 coding DNA: TGCGCCAGCAGCCAAGTGGAAACAGGGGTCACTGAAGCTTTCTTT.

The genes are TRBV10-3 and TRBJ1-1, with D hard to call. Trimming cost V 0 bases and J 6 bases, with 8 bases left between them. This CDR3 has 13 amino acids. Germline V gene lookup returns CDR1 ENHRY and CDR2 SYGVKD. The CDR3 here is CAISESPRSEAFF. Written as DNA, the CDR3 is TGTGCCATCAGTGAGTCGCCGAGGTCTGAAGCTTTCTTT.

The gene calls are TRBV27 and TRBJ2-7; TRBD2 matches 7 bases. CDR3 length: 17 residues. Germline V gene data show CDR1 as MNHEY and CDR2 as SMNVEV (reference sequence). J was trimmed by 4 bases and V by 4 bases; bases with no gene match: 16. The CDR3 region is CASSSGKSAGVFYEQYF. The CDR3, as DNA: TGTGCCAGCAGTTCCGGCAAGTCGGCGGGGGTCTTTTACGAGCAGTACTTC.

V and J are TRBV27 and TRBJ2-5, with D unresolved. This CDR3 is built from 13 residues. Germline V lookup: CDR1 MNHEY, CDR2 SMNVEV (reference sequence). V dropped 4 bases and J dropped 5 bases, with 11 bases sitting between them. The CDR3 reads CASSSSVSETQYF. In DNA form, the CDR3 reads TGTGCCAGCAGTTCCAGTGTCTCGGAGACCCAGTACTTC.

This rearrangement joins TRBV5-4 to TRBJ1-1; TRBD1 matches 8 bases. CDR1 is SGHNT, CDR2 YYREEE, per germline (reference sequence). This CDR3 spans 14 amino acids. The V and J ends lost 3 bases and 1 base, in that order; junction bases with no gene match: 2. The CDR3 region is CASSSTGGNTEAFF. CDR3 nucleotide sequence: TGTGCCAGCAGCTCTACAGGGGGGAACACTGAAGCTTTCTTT.

The chain employs TRBV6-1 and TRBJ1-1; D unclear. Germline CDR1 and CDR2: MNHNS and SASEGT. Trimming removed 1 base at V and 5 bases at J, with 8 bases between. The CDR3 totals 13 residues. The CDR3 nucleotides read TGTGCCAGCAGTGAAGGGCCGCTGACTGAAGCTTTCTTT. Protein: CASSEGPLTEAFF.

The chain links TRBV5-1 to TRBJ1-6; D unclear. V was cut by 0 bases and J by 5 bases, with 9 bases left in between. From germline, CDR1 is SGHRS and CDR2 YFSETQ. The CDR3 sequence is 15 residues long. The CDR3 DNA sequence: TGCGCCAGCAGCTTGGCCGCGGTTAATAATTCACCCCTCCACTTT. The encoded protein is CASSLAAVNNSPLHF. Variable domain in full (rest from reference TRBV5-1 and TRBJ1-6): KAGVTQTPRYLIKTRGQQVTLSCSPISGHRSVSWYQQTPGQGLQFLFEYFSETQRNKGNFPGRFSGRQFSNSRSEMNVSTLELGDSALYLCASSLAAVNNSPLHFGNGTRLTVT.

The V and J genes are TRBV9 and TRBJ2-3; the D gene is possibly TRBD1 (6 bases). CDR1 is SGDLS, CDR2 YYNGEE, per germline. The V end lost 4 bases, the J end lost 0 bases, and 12 bases lay between the germline ends. This CDR3 contains 15 residues. The CDR3 loop is CASSQTGRSTDTQYF. In nucleotides, the CDR3 is TGTGCCAGCAGCCAGACAGGCAGGAGCACAGATACGCAGTATTTT.

V is TRBV4-2 and J is TRBJ2-5; 12 nucleotides line up with TRBD2. V lost 0 bases to trimming and J lost 4 bases; unmatched junction nucleotides: 6. The CDR3 length is 17 residues. Germline V lookup: CDR1 LGHNA, CDR2 YNFKEQ. The CDR3 sequence is CASSQESSGGVRETQYF. In nucleotides, the CDR3 is TGTGCCAGCAGCCAAGAATCTAGCGGGGGGGTTCGAGAGACCCAGTACTTC.

The table lists this clone with a few counts. This chain links TRBV7-9 with TRBJ2-2; perhaps TRBD1 as D (6 bases). V lost 4 bases and J lost 9, with 12 bases in between. This CDR3 region has 13 residues. Germline-derived CDR1 and CDR2 are SEHNR and FQNEAQ (reference sequence). For the CDR3, the DNA is TGTGCCAGCAGCTCTCAGGGGACCTGGGAGCTGTTTTTT. It encodes CASSSQGTWELFF.